Listed here are 23 T cell receptor beta chains from one sample, sequenced in a study of PD-L1 blockade in urothelial cancer (dated by TCRdb to about 2017). Libraries were constructed by the immunoSEQ multiplex PCR assay. Drawn from immuneACCESS, this table holds only the in-frame rearrangements with V and J called that TCRdb kept. Clones are partly lost; checked studies trace under half to an unresolved V gene and leave the rest unexplained. For this sample there are about 72,000 clones; less than 90% appear just once. Together, the top ten hold 4.7% of the sample. The material was PBMCs, obtained around atezolizumab (anti-PD-L1) treatment. These receptors were obtained from a man between 65 and 85 years old with urothelial cancer.

This clone came up once. The chain couples TRBV2 to TRBJ1-1; 8 bases fit TRBD1. V lost 2 bases and J lost 0; bases outside the gene matches: 2. Germline V lookup: CDR1 SNHLY, CDR2 FYNNEI. The length of the CDR3 is 15 residues. CDR3 region: CASSEPGQVNTEAFF. CDR3 in DNA: TGTGCCAGCAGTGAACCGGGACAGGTGAACACTGAAGCTTTCTTT.

This clone was recorded a few times. The J gene is TRBJ2-7, the V gene TRBV7-8, with D tentatively TRBD2 (5 bases). The CDR3 runs 14 residues. The V end lost 1 base, the J end lost 4 bases, and 11 bases lay between the germline ends. The germline V gene has CDR1 SGHVS and CDR2 FQNEAQ. CDR3 sequence reads: CASSLVEEGYEQYF. CDR3 sequence (DNA): TGTGCCAGCAGCTTAGTTGAAGAGGGATACGAGCAGTACTTC.

V gene TRBV28 combines with J gene TRBJ1-5, with TRBD1 as a possible D gene (5 bases). Trimming cost V 10 bases and J 4 bases, with 14 bases left between them. The CDR3 length is 13 residues. CDR1 is MDHEN and CDR2 is SYDVKM in the germline V gene. The CDR3 DNA is TGTGCCACCTCGGGGAGGGGAAATCAGCCCCAGCATTTT. It yields the protein CATSGRGNQPQHF. Full variable domain (rest looked up from reference TRBV28 and TRBJ1-5): DVKVTQSSRYLVKRTGEKVFLECVQDMDHENMFWYRQDPGLGLRLIYFSYDVKMKEKGDIPEGYSVSREKKERFSLILESASTNQTSMYLCATSGRGNQPQHFGDGTRLSIL.

The chain carries TRBV5-1 and TRBJ2-1, with 10 bases identical to TRBD1. Germline V gives CDR1 SGHRS, CDR2 YFSETQ. V dropped 5 bases and J dropped 11; count of bases not matched to a gene: 13. The CDR3 is 15 amino acids. Here the CDR3 reads CASRRGTGDLGQQFF. For the CDR3, the DNA is TGCGCCAGCAGAAGAGGGACAGGGGATTTGGGCCAGCAGTTCTTC.

Points on this clone: A junction end diverges from the germline sequence, so it may reflect a read error. The genes are TRBV19 and TRBJ2-1; TRBD1 aligns across 9 bases. The CDR3 covers 14 residues. The germline V gene has CDR1 LNHDA and CDR2 SQIVND (reference sequence). The CDR3 DNA is TGTGCCAGTAGGATAGGGACAGGGTACAATGAGCAGTTCTTC. It yields the protein CASRIGTGYNEQFF.

The V and J genes are TRBV2 and TRBJ1-5; TRBD1 matches at 9 bases. The ends lost 10 bases at V and 1 base at J; junction bases unmatched: 8. This CDR3 has 15 residues. CDR1 is SNHLY, CDR2 FYNNEI, per germline. The CDR3 bases are TGTGCCAACAGGACGGGACAGGGCAGCAATCAGCCCCAGCATTTT. Its protein is CANRTGQGSNQPQHF.

V gene TRBV19 combines with J gene TRBJ2-7; 13 nucleotides align to TRBD2. CDR1 LNHDA and CDR2 SQIVND come from the germline V gene (reference sequence). With V trimmed by 4 bases and J by 2 bases, 5 bases remained unmatched. The CDR3 is 16 amino acids. The CDR3 is CASSKTTSGRAYEQYF. CDR3 bases: TGTGCCAGTAGTAAAACTACTAGCGGGAGGGCCTACGAGCAGTACTTC.

By share, this clone ranks as medium-sized. The chain has TRBV6-4 and TRBJ2-1; 10 bases line up with TRBD2. V lost 6 bases, J lost 8 bases, and 7 bases stayed unmatched. The CDR3 totals 14 residues. The germline CDR1 and CDR2 sequences are MRHNA and SNTAGT. The CDR3 coding sequence is TGTGCCAGCAGCTCGCTAGCGGGAGCGGATGAGCAGTTCTTC. Translation: CASSSLAGADEQFF.

The chain joins TRBV10-2 to TRBJ2-5; TRBD2 matches at 8 bases. CDR3 size: 14 residues. CDR1 and CDR2 from the germline V gene are WSHSY and SAAADI. Trimming took 10 bases from V and 2 from J; bases not matched to a gene: 9. This CDR3 is CATRGGAYQETQYF. CDR3 DNA: TGCGCCACTCGGGGGGGGGCCTATCAAGAGACCCAGTACTTC.

This chain connects TRBV27 to TRBJ1-5; maybe TRBD1 (5 bases). The ends were cut back, 5 bases at V and 2 bases at J, with 13 bases in the middle. This CDR3 comprises 15 residues. Germline loops: CDR1 MNHEY, CDR2 SMNVEV (reference sequence). The CDR3 loop reads CASSRAGYGNQPQHF. DNA of the CDR3: TGTGCCAGCAGTCGAGCAGGGTACGGCAATCAGCCCCAGCATTTT.

This chain links TRBV30 with TRBJ1-1; maybe TRBD1 (6 bases). The CDR3 contains 12 residues. Trimming stripped 8 bases from V and 4 bases from J, with 14 bases between. The V gene's germline CDR1 is GTSNPN and CDR2 SVGIG (reference sequence). The CDR3 protein is CAPSNRATEAFF. The CDR3 region has the DNA TGTGCCCCTTCGAACAGGGCCACTGAAGCTTTCTTT.

This clone was observed once. The rearrangement links TRBV6-5 to TRBJ2-1, with D unresolved. The CDR3 has 12 amino acids. CDR1 and CDR2 from the germline V gene are MNHEY and SVGAGI. Trimming removed 0 bases at V and 9 bases at J, with 6 bases between. The CDR3 loop reads CASSYSTSEQFF. The DNA of the CDR3 is TGTGCCAGCAGTTACTCGACTTCTGAGCAGTTCTTC.

This clone came up once. The chain employs TRBV5-1 and TRBJ2-6; TRBD1 is a possible D gene (6 bases). Trimming took 2 bases from V and 4 from J, leaving 13 bases between them. The CDR3 extends over 16 amino acids. Per the germline V gene, CDR1 is SGHRS and CDR2 is YFSETQ. This CDR3 reads CASSLGQLTGANVLTF. The DNA for the CDR3 is TGCGCCAGCAGCTTAGGACAGTTAACCGGGGCCAACGTCCTGACTTTC.

The rearrangement joins TRBV5-6 to TRBJ1-5; no clear D gene. The length of the CDR3 is 15 residues. Germline V CDR1 and CDR2: SGHDT, YYEEEE. V lost 4 bases and J 2 bases, leaving 13 bases between the germline ends. The CDR3 loop reads CASSTDPTGNQPQHF. The CDR3 nucleotides read TGTGCCAGCAGCACAGACCCGACCGGCAATCAGCCCCAGCATTTT. Using reference TRBV5-6 and TRBJ1-5 for the parts outside the CDR3, the full variable domain is DAGVTQSPTHLIKTRGQQVTLRCSPKSGHDTVSWYQQALGQGPQFIFQYYEEEERQRGNFPDRFSGHQFPNYSSELNVNALLLGDSALYLCASSTDPTGNQPQHFGDGTRLSIL.

This sequence joins TRBV6-1 and TRBJ2-1; 8 bases map to TRBD2. The V gene's germline CDR1 is MNHNS and CDR2 SASEGT. The CDR3 length is 16 residues. V trimming: 1 base; J trimming: 5 bases; junction bases outside the gene matches: 7. CDR3 in DNA: TGTGCCAGCAGTGAAGTTTACGGGAGGGCCCACAATGAGCAGTTCTTC. It translates to CASSEVYGRAHNEQFF.

V gene TRBV11-3 combines with J gene TRBJ2-2, with 8 bases fitting TRBD1. Trimming cost V 5 bases and J 4 bases; bases outside gene matches: 3. CDR3 size: 14 residues. The V gene's germline CDR1 is SGHNT and CDR2 YENEEA. In DNA form, the CDR3 reads TGTGCCAGCAGCCCAACAGGGGGCACCGGGGAGCTGTTTTTT. Residues: CASSPTGGTGELFF.

V and J are TRBV7-8 and TRBJ1-1, with D tentatively TRBD1 (5 bases). Germline V gene sequence: CDR1 SGHVS, CDR2 FQNEAQ. V dropped 4 bases and J dropped 1 base, with 13 bases sitting between them. There are 15 residues in the CDR3. CDR3 protein: CASSSAGQGNTEAFF. CDR3 bases: TGTGCCAGCAGCTCAGCCGGGCAGGGGAACACTGAAGCTTTCTTT.

The chain uses TRBV7-2 and TRBJ2-4; 7 bases agree with TRBD1. Germline trimming cut 5 bases from V and 0 bases from J; bases unmatched to any gene: 7. CDR1 and CDR2 from the germline V gene are SGHTA and FQGNSA. This CDR3 comprises 16 residues. CDR3 region: CASSRRTGLAKNIQYF. The CDR3 coding sequence is TGTGCCAGCAGCCGTAGGACAGGTCTAGCCAAAAACATTCAGTACTTC.

This chain connects TRBV19 to TRBJ1-2, with 9 bases fitting TRBD1. Trimming cost V 7 bases and J 7 bases; bases outside gene matches: 13. CDR3 length: 15 residues. Germline assignment: CDR1 LNHDA and CDR2 SQIVND (reference sequence). CDR3 sequence reads: CASTTVGTGLSGYTF. The CDR3 DNA follows: TGTGCCAGTACTACGGTAGGGACAGGGCTTAGTGGCTACACCTTC.

V and J are TRBV29-1 and TRBJ2-3, with TRBD1 matching over 8 bases. Germline CDR1 SQVTM, CDR2 ANQGSEA. V was clipped by 3 bases and J by 6 bases; unmatched bases: 5. The CDR3 spans 13 residues. The CDR3 DNA reads as TGCAGCGTTGAGACAGGGGTGGGGGATACGCAGTATTTT. Residues: CSVETGVGDTQYF.

The chain recombines TRBV28 with TRBJ2-7; TRBD2 is a possible D gene (5 bases). Trimming took 2 bases from V and 7 from J, leaving 9 bases between them. Germline V gene data show CDR1 as MDHEN and CDR2 as SYDVKM. This CDR3 has 12 residues. CDR3 protein: CASSLPGMEQYF. The CDR3 DNA follows: TGTGCCAGCAGTTTACCCGGGATGGAGCAGTACTTC.

A few counts support this clone. The chain links TRBV7-7 to TRBJ2-1; 10 bases align to TRBD2. Germline CDR1 SSHAT, CDR2 FNYEAQ (reference sequence). CDR3 size: 15 residues. Trimming took 5 bases from V and 7 from J; bases not matched to a gene: 8. CDR3 residues: CASSLGTSVLNEQFF. The CDR3 region has the DNA TGTGCCAGCAGCCTCGGGACTAGCGTCCTTAATGAGCAGTTCTTC.

The chain joins TRBV29-1 to TRBJ2-3; 10 nucleotides align to TRBD1. CDR3 length equals 12 residues. The germline CDR1 and CDR2 sequences are SQVTM and ANQGSEA. The CDR3 DNA reads as TGCGTCATGGACAGGGGGACAGATACGCAGTATTTT. Translated: CVMDRGTDTQYF.